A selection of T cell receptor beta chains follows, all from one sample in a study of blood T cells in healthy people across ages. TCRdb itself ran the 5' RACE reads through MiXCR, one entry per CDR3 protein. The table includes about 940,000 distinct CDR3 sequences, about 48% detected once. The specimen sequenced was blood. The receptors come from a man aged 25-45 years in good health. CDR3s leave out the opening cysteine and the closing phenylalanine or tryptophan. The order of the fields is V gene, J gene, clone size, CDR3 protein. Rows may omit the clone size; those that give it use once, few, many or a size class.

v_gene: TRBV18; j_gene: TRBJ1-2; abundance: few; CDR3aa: ASSREGGAYGYT
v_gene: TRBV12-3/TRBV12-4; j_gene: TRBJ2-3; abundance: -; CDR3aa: ASSLSGQGVGDTQY
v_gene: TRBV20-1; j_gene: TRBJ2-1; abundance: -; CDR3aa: SARAGGGRDSYNEQF
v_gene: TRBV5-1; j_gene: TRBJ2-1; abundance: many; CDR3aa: ASSFGSSTERGEQF
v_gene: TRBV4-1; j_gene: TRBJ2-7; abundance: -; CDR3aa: ASSQDITGGPYEQY
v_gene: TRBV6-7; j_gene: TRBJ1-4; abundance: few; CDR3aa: ASSDAGQPVLREKLF
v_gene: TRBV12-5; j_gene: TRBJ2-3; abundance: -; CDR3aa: ASGLVLGTGGVSGTDTQY
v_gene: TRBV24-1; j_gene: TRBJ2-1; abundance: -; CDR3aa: ATSAIGSYNEQF
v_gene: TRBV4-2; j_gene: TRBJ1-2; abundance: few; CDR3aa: ASSQELTYDGYT
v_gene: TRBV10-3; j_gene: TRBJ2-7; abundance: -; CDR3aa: AISATGALYKQY
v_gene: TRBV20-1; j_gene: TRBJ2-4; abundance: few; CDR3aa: SARVSGVIDRNIQY
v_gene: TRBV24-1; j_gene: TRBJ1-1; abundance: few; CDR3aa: ATSDAGGPTEAF
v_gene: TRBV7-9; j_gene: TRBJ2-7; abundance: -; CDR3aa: ATEGTYEQY
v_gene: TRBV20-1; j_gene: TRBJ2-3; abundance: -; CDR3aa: SAPGQGAKALGRTDTQY
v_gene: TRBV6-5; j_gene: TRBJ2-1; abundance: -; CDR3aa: ASSFLGGARRPEQF
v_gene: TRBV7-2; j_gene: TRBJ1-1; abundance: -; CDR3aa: ASSYFRTGNTEAF
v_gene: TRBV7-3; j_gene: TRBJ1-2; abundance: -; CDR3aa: ASSLRAGDGYT
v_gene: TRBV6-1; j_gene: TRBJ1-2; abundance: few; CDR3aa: ASSVRSLYGYT
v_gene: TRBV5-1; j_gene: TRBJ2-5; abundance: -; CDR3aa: ASRGGGQRGETQY
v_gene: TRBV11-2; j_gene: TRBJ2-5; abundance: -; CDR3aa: ASSLDLVNQETQY
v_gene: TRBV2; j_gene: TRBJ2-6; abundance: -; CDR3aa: AIHFLRVSGANVLT
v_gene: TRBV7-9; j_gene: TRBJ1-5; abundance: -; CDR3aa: VSSLETWDRRDSQPQH
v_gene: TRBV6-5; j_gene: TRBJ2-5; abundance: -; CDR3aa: ASSPTGVVSETQY
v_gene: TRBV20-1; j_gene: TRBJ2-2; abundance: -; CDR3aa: SASRLKAGELF
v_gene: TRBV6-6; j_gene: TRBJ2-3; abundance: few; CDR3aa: ASRLTVSTDTQY
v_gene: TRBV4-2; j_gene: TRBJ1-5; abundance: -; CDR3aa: ASSQDRGQGHQPQH